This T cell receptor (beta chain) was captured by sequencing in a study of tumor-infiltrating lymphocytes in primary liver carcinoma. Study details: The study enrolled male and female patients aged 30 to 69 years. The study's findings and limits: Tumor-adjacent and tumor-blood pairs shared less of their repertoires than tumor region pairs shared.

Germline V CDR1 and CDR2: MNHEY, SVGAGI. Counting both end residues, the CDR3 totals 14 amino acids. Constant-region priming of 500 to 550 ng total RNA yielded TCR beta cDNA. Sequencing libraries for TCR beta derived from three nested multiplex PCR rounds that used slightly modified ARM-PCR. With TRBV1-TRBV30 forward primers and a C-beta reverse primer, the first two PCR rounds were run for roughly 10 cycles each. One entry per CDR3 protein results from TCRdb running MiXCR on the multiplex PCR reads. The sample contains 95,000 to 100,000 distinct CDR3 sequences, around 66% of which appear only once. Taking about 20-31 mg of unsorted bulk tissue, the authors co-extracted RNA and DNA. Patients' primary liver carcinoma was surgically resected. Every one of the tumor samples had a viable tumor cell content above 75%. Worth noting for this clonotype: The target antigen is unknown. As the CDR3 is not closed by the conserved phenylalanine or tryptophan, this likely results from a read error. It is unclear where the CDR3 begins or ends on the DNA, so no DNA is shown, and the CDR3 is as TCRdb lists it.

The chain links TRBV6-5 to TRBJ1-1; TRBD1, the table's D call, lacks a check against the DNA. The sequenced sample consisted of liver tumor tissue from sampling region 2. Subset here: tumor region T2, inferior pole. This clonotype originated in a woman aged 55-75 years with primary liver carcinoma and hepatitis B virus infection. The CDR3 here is CVSSYSLRGGATFY.